A selection of T cell receptor beta chains follows, all from one sample in a study of regulatory T cells in long-lasting Graves disease. In TCRdb, the multiplex PCR reads were re-called with MiXCR into one record per CDR3 protein. Among around 510,000 distinct CDR3 sequences listed, around 21% were seen once. The sample here was peripheral blood mononuclear cells (PBMCs), taken when the disease was refractory, from a patient treated with antithyroid drugs. The receptor set was obtained from a female donor with Graves disease. Each CDR3 is given with its conserved first and last residue. The D gene is left open where the match is weak. The size field is filled for only some rows; it gives once, few, many or a size class.

CDR3 DNA	CDR3 protein	V gene	clone size	J gene	D gene
TGTGCCAGCAGCCGGGGGTTTAGCACAGATACGCAGTATTTT	CASSRGFSTDTQYF	TRBV2	many	TRBJ2-3	NA
TGTGCCAGCAGCCAAGTTCGTAGGGACAGGGAGTCATACGAGCAGTACTTC	CASSQVRRDRESYEQYF	TRBV3-1	NA	TRBJ2-7	TRBD1
TGTGCCAGCAGCTTGCCGGGGGAGCAGTACTTC	CASSLPGEQYF	TRBV7-2	many	TRBJ2-7	NA
TGCAGTGCCGACGGCGACGACTACGAGCAGTACTTC	CSADGDDYEQYF	TRBV20-1	NA	TRBJ2-7	NA
TGTGCCAGCAGCTCGACCAAGGGGGTGTACGAGCAGTACTTC	CASSSTKGVYEQYF	TRBV7-9	NA	TRBJ2-7	NA
TGTGCCAGCAGTGAGTTGGTCACCGGGGAGCTGTTTTTT	CASSELVTGELFF	TRBV6-1	many	TRBJ2-2	NA
TGTGCCAGCAGTCTTGACAGGGCGAACACCGGGGAGCTGTTTTTT	CASSLDRANTGELFF	TRBV12-3/TRBV12-4	few	TRBJ2-2	TRBD1
TGTGCCAGCAGTTTAGACAGGGAGATTGAAAAACTGTTTTTT	CASSLDREIEKLFF	TRBV28	many	TRBJ1-4	TRBD1
TGCAGTGCTAGGAGGAGGGGAGAGACCCAGTACTTC	CSARRRGETQYF	TRBV20-1	many	TRBJ2-5	NA
TGTGCCAGCAGTCGTCGTCGGGGCGCGGAAGAAAAACTGTTTTTT	CASSRRRGAEEKLFF	TRBV28	many	TRBJ1-4	NA
TGCGCCAGCAGGGCCGGGACAGCCGAGCAGTACTTC	CASRAGTAEQYF	TRBV5-1	NA	TRBJ2-7	TRBD1
TGTGCCAGCAGCGTCAGGGGCTCAAGCACCGGGGAGCTGTTTTTT	CASSVRGSSTGELFF	TRBV9	few	TRBJ2-2	NA
TGTGCCAGCAGCCAAGACGCGATGACCCCCTACGAGCAGTACTTC	CASSQDAMTPYEQYF	TRBV3-1	NA	TRBJ2-7	NA
TGTGCCAGCAGCCCGCGCGGGACAGGGTCTGAAGCTTTCTTT	CASSPRGTGSEAFF	TRBV5-8	few	TRBJ1-1	TRBD1
TGTGCCAGCGCCCACGGAGTCCTCAACGAGCAGTACTTC	CASAHGVLNEQYF	TRBV27	many	TRBJ2-7	NA
TGTGCCAGCAGCCCGGACCCCTATGAGGAGACCCAGTACTTC	CASSPDPYEETQYF	TRBV7-2	NA	TRBJ2-5	NA
TGTGCCAGCAGCCGGAACAGGGAGGAGCAGTATTTT	CASSRNREEQYF	TRBV11-2	NA	TRBJ2-3	NA
TGCAGCGTTGTCCGCCCGGAGATTTCCTACGAGCAGTACTTC	CSVVRPEISYEQYF	TRBV29-1	NA	TRBJ2-7	NA
TGTGCCAGCAGTTATACTAGCGGGGGGGACGAGCAGTACTTC	CASSYTSGGDEQYF	TRBV6-5	NA	TRBJ2-7	TRBD2
TGTGCCACCTCCCCCCCAGGAACCTACGAGCAGTACTTC	CATSPPGTYEQYF	TRBV7-2	few	TRBJ2-7	NA
TGTGCCAGCAGCTTAGTAGGGGGGGTCATGGACGAGCAGTACTTC	CASSLVGGVMDEQYF	TRBV7-9	NA	TRBJ2-7	NA
TGTGCCAGCAGTTATAAGGTGAACACTGAAGCTTTCTTT	CASSYKVNTEAFF	TRBV6-5	many	TRBJ1-1	NA
TGTGCCAGCAGCGTAGGGGCGGGAGTCGTCCGGGAGACCCAGTACTTC	CASSVGAGVVRETQYF	TRBV9	many	TRBJ2-5	TRBD2
TGTGCCAGCAGTTACGAGGGTCCCGGCGCGGAAAAACTGTTTTTT	CASSYEGPGAEKLFF	TRBV6-2/TRBV6-3	many	TRBJ1-4	NA
TGCAGCGTTGATCGCGGGGAAGAGCAGTACTTC	CSVDRGEEQYF	TRBV29-1	few	TRBJ2-7	NA
TGTGCCAGCAGCCCCAGGGTAAGGGGCAACGAGCAGTACTTC	CASSPRVRGNEQYF	TRBV3-1	NA	TRBJ2-7	NA
TGTGCCAGCAGCCAAGATGAGACAATCGGTTCACCCCTCCACTTT	CASSQDETIGSPLHF	TRBV14	NA	TRBJ1-6	NA
TGTGCCAGCAGTGACGGGACTAGCGCCTACGAGCAGTACTTC	CASSDGTSAYEQYF	TRBV25-1	NA	TRBJ2-7	TRBD2
TGTGCCAGCAGACCGACAGGGAAACACTCCTACAATGAGCAGTTCTTC	CASRPTGKHSYNEQFF	TRBV7-3	once	TRBJ2-1	TRBD1
TGTGCCAGCAAAGAGGGGGGAAGCTCCTACGAGCAGTACTTC	CASKEGGSSYEQYF	TRBV27	many	TRBJ2-7	NA
TGTGCCAGCAGCCCCGGGACAGGGGGCGGCGAGCAGTACTTC	CASSPGTGGGEQYF	TRBV11-3	few	TRBJ2-7	TRBD1
TGTGCCAGCAGTTACGGTATAGGCCAAGAGACCCAGTACTTC	CASSYGIGQETQYF	TRBV6-5	NA	TRBJ2-5	NA
TGTGCCATCAGTGAAGAACTAGCGGGGGGAAGTAAGGAGACCCAGTACTTC	CAISEELAGGSKETQYF	TRBV10-3	many	TRBJ2-5	TRBD2
TGTGCCAGCAGCGGACTAGCGGGACAAGAGACCCAGTACTTC	CASSGLAGQETQYF	TRBV3-1	many	TRBJ2-5	TRBD2
TGTGCCAGCAGTTACGGCGGGACAGGGGATTCACCCCTCCACTTT	CASSYGGTGDSPLHF	TRBV6-5	NA	TRBJ1-6	TRBD1
TGCAGCGTTGAAGATCTCGGACAGGGGAACTATGGCTACACCTTC	CSVEDLGQGNYGYTF	TRBV29-1	NA	TRBJ1-2	TRBD1
TGCAGTGCTAAATGGACGAATGAGCAGTTCTTC	CSAKWTNEQFF	TRBV20-1	once	TRBJ2-1	NA
TGTGCCAGCAGCTCCGGGACTAGCGGGTTCGGCGGGGAGCTGTTTTTT	CASSSGTSGFGGELFF	TRBV5-5	few	TRBJ2-2	TRBD2
TGTGCCAGCACCCGGAGGACGGGGGGGCCAAGGAAGGGTGGCTACACCTTC	CASTRRTGGPRKGGYTF	TRBV2	many	TRBJ1-2	NA
TGTGCCATCAGTTCCGGGCAGATGAACACTGAAGCTTTCTTT	CAISSGQMNTEAFF	TRBV10-3	many	TRBJ1-1	NA
TGTGCCAGCAGCTTCGCTAGCGTCTACGAGCAGTACTTC	CASSFASVYEQYF	TRBV7-9	few	TRBJ2-7	NA
TGTGCCAGCAGTGAGTTTGGTCACGGGAGCTCCTACGAGCAGTACTTC	CASSEFGHGSSYEQYF	TRBV2	many	TRBJ2-7	NA
TGCAGTGCTCCAAATATAGCGGGAGATTACGAGCAGTACTTC	CSAPNIAGDYEQYF	TRBV20-1	NA	TRBJ2-7	TRBD2
TGTGCCACCCTGGACAGGGGGGCTGGCTACACCTTC	CATLDRGAGYTF	TRBV12-3/TRBV12-4	many	TRBJ1-2	TRBD1
TGTGCCAGCAGTTATTGGGGGTCTGGGGCCAACGTCCTGACTTTC	CASSYWGSGANVLTF	TRBV6-5	many	TRBJ2-6	NA
TGCAGCGTTTTAGACAATGAGCAGTTCTTC	CSVLDNEQFF	TRBV29-1	NA	TRBJ2-1	NA
TGTGCCAGCAGTTACTCGATTTCAGGGGGCATCAACACCGGGGAGCTGTTTTTT	CASSYSISGGINTGELFF	TRBV6-5	few	TRBJ2-2	TRBD1
TGTGCCAGCAGCCAGGACAGGGGGAAATCACCCCTCCACTTT	CASSQDRGKSPLHF	TRBV4-2	NA	TRBJ1-6	TRBD1
TGCAGCGTTGTCGGGAGTATGATGAACACTGAAGCTTTCTTT	CSVVGSMMNTEAFF	TRBV29-1	many	TRBJ1-1	NA
TGCAGTGCTAGTAGAACGACAGATACGCAGTATTTT	CSASRTTDTQYF	TRBV20-1	many	TRBJ2-3	NA
TGTGCCAGCAGTCACGGGGACAGGCCGAACACCGGGGAGCTGTTTTTT	CASSHGDRPNTGELFF	TRBV2	many	TRBJ2-2	TRBD1
TGCAGCGTTGAGTCGGGAAACCAGTACTTC	CSVESGNQYF	TRBV29-1	many	TRBJ2-5	NA
TGTGCCAGCACAATACGGGGGTCCTGGGAGACCCAGTACTTC	CASTIRGSWETQYF	TRBV5-6	few	TRBJ2-5	NA
TGTGCCAGCAGCTTATTTGGCGGGACAGGGCTGTACGAGCAGTACTTC	CASSLFGGTGLYEQYF	TRBV7-2	NA	TRBJ2-7	TRBD1
TGTGCCAGCAGTTCCCCAGGGGCGGGGAACTATGGCTACACCTTC	CASSSPGAGNYGYTF	TRBV28	many	TRBJ1-2	NA
TGCGCCAGCAGCTTTTTACCGACTAGCGGGAGTTACGAGCAGTACTTC	CASSFLPTSGSYEQYF	TRBV5-1	many	TRBJ2-7	TRBD2
TGTGCCAGCAGTATTCCCCGACCGACCCGCGAGACCCAGTACTTC	CASSIPRPTRETQYF	TRBV28	many	TRBJ2-5	NA
TGTGCCAGCAACAGGGACATACCGGGGGATACGCAGTATTTT	CASNRDIPGDTQYF	TRBV12-3/TRBV12-4	few	TRBJ2-3	NA
TGTGCCAGCAGTTACCGGACAGCGGTGAACACTGAAGCTTTCTTT	CASSYRTAVNTEAFF	TRBV7-2	many	TRBJ1-1	NA